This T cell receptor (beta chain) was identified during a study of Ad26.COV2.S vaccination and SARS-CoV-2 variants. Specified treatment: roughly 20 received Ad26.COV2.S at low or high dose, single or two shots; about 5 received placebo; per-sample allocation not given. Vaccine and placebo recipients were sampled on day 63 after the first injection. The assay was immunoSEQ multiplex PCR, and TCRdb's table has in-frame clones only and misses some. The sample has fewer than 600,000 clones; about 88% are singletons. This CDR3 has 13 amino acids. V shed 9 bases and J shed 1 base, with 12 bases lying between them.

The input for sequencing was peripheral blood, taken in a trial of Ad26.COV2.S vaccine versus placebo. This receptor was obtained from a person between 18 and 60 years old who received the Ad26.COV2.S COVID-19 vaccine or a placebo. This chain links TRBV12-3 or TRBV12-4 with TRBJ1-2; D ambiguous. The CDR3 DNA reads TGTGCCAGTAAGCTGACGGGTAACTATGGCTACACCTTC. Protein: CASKLTGNYGYTF.